The clone carrying this TCR beta chain is labeled medium-sized. The data derive from a study of blood T cell repertoires in COVID-19. Across the whole study: Italy, Spain and the United States were the sources of the convalescent and acute COVID-19 samples. T cells, B-cell-depleted T cells, or PBMCs provided the cDNA or gDNA that served as material.

The CDR3 is 15 amino acids. Germline V gene sequence: CDR1 ENHRY, CDR2 SYGVKD. V lost 2 bases to trimming and J lost 5 bases, with 13 bases between them. Original processing notes: Amplification of reference gene primers was used by the study to estimate nucleated cell counts. Clones were read by immunoSEQ multiplex PCR, and TCRdb kept only the in-frame ones, dropping some. V and J calls and clone size are those listed in that table; D and trimming were worked out from the DNA. The sample includes some 16,000 clones, roughly 82% of them seen just once. The TCR sequence derives from a man at least 80 years old with active COVID-19. Sequencing was carried out using peripheral blood. The chain carries TRBV10-3 and TRBJ1-3; D gene uncertain. The chain's CDR3 is CAISENNLERNTIYF. Written as DNA, the CDR3 is TGTGCCATCAGTGAGAATAACCTAGAGAGAAACACCATATATTTT.